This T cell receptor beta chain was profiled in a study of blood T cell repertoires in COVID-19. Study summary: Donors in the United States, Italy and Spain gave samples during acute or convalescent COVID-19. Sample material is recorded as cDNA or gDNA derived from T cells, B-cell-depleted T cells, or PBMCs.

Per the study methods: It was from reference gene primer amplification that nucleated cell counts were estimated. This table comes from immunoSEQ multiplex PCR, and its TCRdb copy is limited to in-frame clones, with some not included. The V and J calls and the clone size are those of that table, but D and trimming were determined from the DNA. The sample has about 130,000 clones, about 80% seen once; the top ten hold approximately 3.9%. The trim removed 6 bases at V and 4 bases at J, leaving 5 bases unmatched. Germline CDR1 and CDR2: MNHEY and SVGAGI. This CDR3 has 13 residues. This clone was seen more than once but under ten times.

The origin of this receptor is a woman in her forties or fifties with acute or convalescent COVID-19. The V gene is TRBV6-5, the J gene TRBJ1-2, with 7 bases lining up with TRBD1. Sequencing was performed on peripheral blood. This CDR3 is CASRKGTVYGYTF. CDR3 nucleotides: TGTGCCAGCAGAAAAGGGACAGTCTATGGCTACACCTTC.